Below are 18 T cell receptor beta chains sequenced from a single sample in a study of PD-L1 blockade in urothelial cancer. TCRdb's table, derived via immunoSEQ multiplex PCR, lists solely in-frame clones and lacks some. The sample yields tens of thousands of clones, approximately 86% seen once. The material was PBMCs, obtained around atezolizumab (anti-PD-L1) treatment. All receptors derive from a man in his forties or fifties with urothelial cancer.

The chain has TRBV12-5 and TRBJ1-4, with D possibly being TRBD1 (5 bases). CDR3 length: 17 amino acids. Germline lookup yields CDR1 LGHNT and CDR2 FRNRAP. V shed 5 bases and J shed 4 bases, with 20 bases lying between them. In nucleotides, the CDR3 is TGTGCTAGTGGTAAACAGGCATCCGGCCACAATAATGAAAAACTGTTTTTT. It specifies CASGKQASGHNNEKLFF. Full variable domain (remainder filled in from reference TRBV12-5 and TRBJ1-4): DARVTQTPRHKVTEMGQEVTMRCQPILGHNTVFWYRQTMMQGLELLAYFRNRAPLDDSGMPKDRFSAEMPDATLATLKIQPSEPRDSAVYFCASGKQASGHNNEKLFFGSGTQLSVL.

The rearrangement links TRBV11-2 to TRBJ2-5; no clear D gene. V was clipped by 4 bases and J by 5 bases, with 14 bases between them. The germline V gene encodes CDR1 SGHAT and CDR2 FQNNGV. This CDR3 has 14 residues. The CDR3 DNA follows: TGTGCCAGCAGCTCCCGGGTGGGTGGGGAGACCCAGTACTTC. Protein: CASSSRVGGETQYF.

The genes are TRBV7-7 and TRBJ2-7, with 8 nucleotides matching TRBD2. This CDR3 comprises 13 residues. V shed 4 bases and J 5 bases; nucleotides not matched to a gene: 4. Per germline, CDR1 SSHAT and CDR2 FNYEAQ (reference sequence). For the CDR3, the DNA is TGTGCCAGCAGCTCGGGACTAGTAGACGAGCAGTACTTC. As protein: CASSSGLVDEQYF.

The chain combines TRBV9 with TRBJ2-7; 8 bases agree with TRBD1. Germline assignment: CDR1 SGDLS and CDR2 YYNGEE. The length of the CDR3 is 15 residues. The junction had 8 bases not matched to a gene; V was cut back by 0 bases and J by 6 bases. CDR3 DNA: TGTGCCAGCAGCGTAGCCCCTGACAGGGGACGCGAGCAGTACTTC. As protein: CASSVAPDRGREQYF.

This chain joins TRBV5-5 and TRBJ2-2; 8 bases fit TRBD2. The trim removed 2 bases at V and 2 bases at J, leaving 2 bases unmatched. Germline-derived CDR1 and CDR2 are SGHKS and YYEKEE (reference sequence). The CDR3 is made up of 15 amino acids. The DNA for the CDR3 is TGTGCCAGCAGCTTACGGACTAGCAACACCGGGGAGCTGTTTTTT. Protein: CASSLRTSNTGELFF.

This clone was seen only a few times. This chain uses TRBV27 with TRBJ1-3; TRBD1 agrees at 8 bases. The CDR3 is made up of 14 amino acids. Germline V gene data show CDR1 as MNHEY and CDR2 as SMNVEV (reference sequence). The V and J ends lost 6 bases and 2 bases, in that order; junction bases with no gene match: 3. The CDR3 DNA reads as TGTGCCAGCAGGACACAGGGGGCTGGAAACACCATATATTTT. Protein: CASRTQGAGNTIYF.

The CDR3 protein is CASSESGIDTQYF. The CDR3 bases are TGTGCCAGCAGTGAATCAGGGATAGATACGCAGTATTTT. The gene calls are TRBV6-1 and TRBJ2-3; D perhaps matches TRBD1 (5 bases). This CDR3 has 13 amino acids. Looked up from germline, CDR1 is MNHNS and CDR2 is SASEGT. V was pared by 2 bases and J by 5 bases, with 8 bases between.

The CDR3 reads CASSVVSVGLGELFF. CDR3 nucleotides: TGTGCCAGCAGCGTAGTTAGCGTGGGTCTCGGGGAGCTGTTTTTT. The chain combines TRBV9 with TRBJ2-2, with a possible D match to TRBD2 (5 bases). This CDR3 spans 15 amino acids. CDR1 SGDLS and CDR2 YYNGEE come from the germline V gene. V was trimmed by 0 bases and J by 7 bases, leaving 13 bases between them.

The sample holds one count of this clone. The chain recombines TRBV18 with TRBJ2-2; 9 nucleotides match TRBD2. Losses at the gene ends were 0 bases for V and 4 bases for J; bases not matched to a gene: 6. The CDR3 is 17 residues long. CDR1 is KGHSH and CDR2 is LQKENI in the germline V gene. The CDR3 protein is CASSPPGTSPFTGELFF. The CDR3 DNA reads as TGTGCCAGCTCACCACCGGGGACTAGCCCCTTCACCGGGGAGCTGTTTTTT.

This clone showed up just a few times. The chain joins TRBV18 to TRBJ1-5, with D perhaps matching TRBD1 (6 bases). In germline, CDR1 is KGHSH, CDR2 LQKENI. V was pared by 5 bases and J by 4 bases, with 15 bases between. The CDR3 runs to 15 residues. The CDR3 loop reads CASSGTGQLNQPQHF. CDR3 DNA sequence: TGTGCCAGCTCAGGGACGGGACAATTAAATCAGCCCCAGCATTTT.

The chain recombines TRBV6-1 with TRBJ2-1; no reliable D call. In germline, CDR1 is MNHNS, CDR2 SASEGT. The CDR3 length is 14 residues. Trimming cost V 0 bases and J 7 bases, with 10 bases left between them. CDR3 amino acids: CASSEANPTNEQFF. The DNA for the CDR3 is TGTGCCAGCAGTGAAGCTAACCCTACGAATGAGCAGTTCTTC.

The rearrangement uses TRBV6-5 and TRBJ2-1; possible D gene TRBD1, 6 bases. The CDR3 contains 15 residues. Germline V lookup: CDR1 MNHEY, CDR2 SVGAGI. Trimming shortened V by 6 bases and J by 1 base, and 13 bases separated the two germline ends. In DNA form, the CDR3 reads TGTGCCAGCAGCCACAGGGCTACGTCCTACAATGAGCAGTTCTTC. This translates into CASSHRATSYNEQFF.

The rearrangement joins TRBV7-2 to TRBJ2-1; 10 bases align to TRBD2. The CDR3 is made up of 15 amino acids. V trimming: 6 bases; J trimming: 4 bases; junction bases outside the gene matches: 6. CDR1 is SGHTA and CDR2 is FQGNSA in the germline V gene. This CDR3 reads CASSSSGGPYNEQFF. The CDR3 DNA sequence: TGTGCCAGCAGTTCTAGCGGGGGTCCTTACAATGAGCAGTTCTTC.

The chain joins TRBV18 to TRBJ1-4; tentatively, D is TRBD1 (5 bases). The CDR3 is 16 amino acids. V was clipped by 3 bases and J by 4 bases, with 15 bases between them. The germline V gene has CDR1 KGHSH and CDR2 LQKENI. The CDR3 loop reads CASSPSGAEGNEKLFF. The CDR3 DNA is TGTGCCAGCTCACCGTCTGGGGCGGAGGGTAATGAAAAACTGTTTTTT.

The gene calls are TRBV6-4 and TRBJ2-1, with D possibly matching TRBD1 (6 bases). V lost 7 bases to trimming and J lost 5 bases, with 15 bases between them. In germline, CDR1 is MRHNA, CDR2 SNTAGT. The CDR3 sequence is 14 residues long. The CDR3, as DNA: TGTGCCAGCAAGGCCAGGGGTTTCGACAATGAGCAGTTCTTC. Translated: CASKARGFDNEQFF.

This chain uses TRBV12-5 with TRBJ2-5, with 9 bases that match TRBD1. Near its end, the DNA agrees better with TRBJ2-7, so the J call may be wrong. Germline V gene lookup returns CDR1 LGHNT and CDR2 FRNRAP. The CDR3 contains 17 residues. The CDR3 bases are TGTGCTAGTGGTTTGGTAAGGTGGGACAGGGACTCCTACGAGCAGTACTTC. This gives the protein CASGLVRWDRDSYEQYF.

The rearrangement uses TRBV6-5 and TRBJ2-7; no clear D gene. V shed 1 base and J shed 0 bases, with 7 bases lying between them. The germline gives CDR1 MNHEY, CDR2 SVGAGI. The CDR3 loop spans 14 amino acids. CDR3 nucleotides: TGTGCCAGCAGTTACTTCCCGGGCTCCTACGAGCAGTACTTC. Translating it yields CASSYFPGSYEQYF.

The CDR3 nucleotides are TGTGCCAGCAAACTCAGACACCTCTCTGGAAACACCATATATTTT. Translating it yields CASKLRHLSGNTIYF. The V gene is TRBV28, the J gene TRBJ1-3, with D unresolved. CDR3 size: 15 residues. CDR1 and CDR2 from the germline V gene are MDHEN and SYDVKM. The V end lost 7 bases, the J end lost 0 bases, and 13 bases lay between the germline ends.